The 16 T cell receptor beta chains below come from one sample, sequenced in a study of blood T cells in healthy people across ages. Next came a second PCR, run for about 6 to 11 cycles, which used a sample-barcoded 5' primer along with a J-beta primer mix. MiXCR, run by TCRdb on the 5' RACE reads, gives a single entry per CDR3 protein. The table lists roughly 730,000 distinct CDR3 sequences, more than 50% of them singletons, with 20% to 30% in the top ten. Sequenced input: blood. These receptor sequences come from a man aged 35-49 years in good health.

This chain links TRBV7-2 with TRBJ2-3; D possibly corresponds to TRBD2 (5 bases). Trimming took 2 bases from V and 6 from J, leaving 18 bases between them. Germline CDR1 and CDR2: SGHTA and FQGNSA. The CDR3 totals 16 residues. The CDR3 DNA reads TGTGCCAGCAGCTTAAATTCGGCCGGGGAAGGGGATACGCAGTATTTT. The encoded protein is CASSLNSAGEGDTQYF.

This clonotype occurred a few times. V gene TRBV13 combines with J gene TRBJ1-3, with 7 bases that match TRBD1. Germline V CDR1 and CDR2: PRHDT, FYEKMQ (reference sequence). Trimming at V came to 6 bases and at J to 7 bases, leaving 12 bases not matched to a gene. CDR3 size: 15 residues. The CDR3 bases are TGTGCCAGCAGTTCCGAGACAGGGTGGTGGAACACCATATATTTT. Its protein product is CASSSETGWWNTIYF. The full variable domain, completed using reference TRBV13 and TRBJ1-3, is AAGVIQSPRHLIKEKRETATLKCYPIPRHDTVYWYQQGPGQDPQFLISFYEKMQSDKGSIPDRFSAQQFSDYHSELNMSSLELGDSALYFCASSSETGWWNTIYFGEGSWLTVV.

CDR3 nucleotide sequence: TGTGCCAGCAGCCTAAAAGGACAGAGAGGCGAGCAGTACTTC. Translation: CASSLKGQRGEQYF. This chain joins TRBV5-4 and TRBJ2-4; maybe TRBD1 (6 bases). The better agreement between TRBJ2-7 and the DNA end casts doubt on the J call. The germline V gene has CDR1 SGHNT and CDR2 YYREEE (reference sequence). The CDR3 length is 14 residues.

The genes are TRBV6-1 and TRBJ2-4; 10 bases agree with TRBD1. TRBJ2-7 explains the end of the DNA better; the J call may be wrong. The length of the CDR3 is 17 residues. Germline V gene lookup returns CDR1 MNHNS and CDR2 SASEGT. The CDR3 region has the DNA TGTGCCAGCAGGAAAATAACGATGGGACAGGGGACGTACGAGCAGTACTTC. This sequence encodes CASRKITMGQGTYEQYF.

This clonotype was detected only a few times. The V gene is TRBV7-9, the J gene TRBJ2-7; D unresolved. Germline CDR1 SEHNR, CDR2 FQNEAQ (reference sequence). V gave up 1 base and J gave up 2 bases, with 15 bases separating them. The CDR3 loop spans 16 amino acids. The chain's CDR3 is CASSLERYSEAYEQYF. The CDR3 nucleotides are TGTGCCAGCAGCTTAGAGCGTTACAGCGAGGCCTACGAGCAGTACTTC.

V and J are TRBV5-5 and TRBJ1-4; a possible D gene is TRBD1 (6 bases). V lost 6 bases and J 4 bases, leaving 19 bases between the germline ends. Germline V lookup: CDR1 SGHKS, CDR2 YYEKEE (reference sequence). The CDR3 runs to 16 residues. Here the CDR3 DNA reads TGTGCCAGCAACCGGGGGGCAGGTCCCCTTAATGAAAAACTGTTTTTT. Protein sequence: CASNRGAGPLNEKLFF.

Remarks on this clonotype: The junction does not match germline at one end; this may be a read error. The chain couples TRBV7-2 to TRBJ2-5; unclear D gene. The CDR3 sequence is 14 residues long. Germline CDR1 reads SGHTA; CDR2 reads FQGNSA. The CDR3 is CANSPSKTQETQYF. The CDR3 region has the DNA TGTGCCAACAGCCCCAGTAAGACACAAGAGACCCAGTACTTC. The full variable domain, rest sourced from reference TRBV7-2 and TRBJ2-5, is GAGVSQSPSNKVTEKGKDVELRCDPISGHTALYWYRQSLGQGLEFLIYFQGNSAPDKSGLPSDRFSAERTGGSVSTLTIQRTQQEDSAVYLCANSPSKTQETQYFGPGTRLLVL.

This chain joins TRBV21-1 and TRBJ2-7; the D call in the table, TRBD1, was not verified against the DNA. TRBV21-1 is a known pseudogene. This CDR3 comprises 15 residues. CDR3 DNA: TGTGCCAGCACCTCGAGGGGGGTCTTGTCCTACGATCAGTACTTC. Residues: CASTSRGVLSYDQYF.

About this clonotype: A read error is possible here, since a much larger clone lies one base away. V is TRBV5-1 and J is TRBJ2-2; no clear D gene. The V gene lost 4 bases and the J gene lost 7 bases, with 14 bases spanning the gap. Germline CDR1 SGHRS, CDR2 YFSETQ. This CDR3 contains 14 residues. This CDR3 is CASSQLGIGGELFF. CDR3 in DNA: TGCGCCAGCAGCCAGCTTGGGATTGGCGGGGAGCTGTTTTTT.

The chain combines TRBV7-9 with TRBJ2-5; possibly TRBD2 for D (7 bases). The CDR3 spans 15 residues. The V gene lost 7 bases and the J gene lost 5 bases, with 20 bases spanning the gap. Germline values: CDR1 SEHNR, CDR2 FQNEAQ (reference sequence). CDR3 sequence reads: CASNPVAGAGETQYF. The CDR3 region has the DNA TGTGCCAGCAATCCGGTCGCGGGGGCGGGGGAGACCCAGTACTTC.

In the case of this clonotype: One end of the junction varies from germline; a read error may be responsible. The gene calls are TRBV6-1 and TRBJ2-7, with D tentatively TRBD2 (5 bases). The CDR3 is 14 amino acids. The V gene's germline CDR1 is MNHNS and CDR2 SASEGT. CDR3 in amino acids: CASSEAEGPYERYF. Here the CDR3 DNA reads TGTGCCAGCAGTGAAGCTGAGGGCCCCTACGAGCGGTACTTC.

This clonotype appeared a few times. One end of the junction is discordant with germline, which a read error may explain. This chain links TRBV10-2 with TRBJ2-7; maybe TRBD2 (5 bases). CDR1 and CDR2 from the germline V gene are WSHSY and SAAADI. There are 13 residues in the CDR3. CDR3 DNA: TGCTCCAGCCTTGAGTCGGGATCTGGCGAGCAGTACTTC. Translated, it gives CSSLESGSGEQYF.

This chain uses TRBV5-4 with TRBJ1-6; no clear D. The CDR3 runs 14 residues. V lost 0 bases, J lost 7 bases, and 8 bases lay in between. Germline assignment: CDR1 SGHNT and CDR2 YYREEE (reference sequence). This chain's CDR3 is CASSLALANSPLHF. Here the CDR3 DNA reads TGTGCCAGCAGCTTGGCTCTAGCCAATTCACCCCTCCACTTT.

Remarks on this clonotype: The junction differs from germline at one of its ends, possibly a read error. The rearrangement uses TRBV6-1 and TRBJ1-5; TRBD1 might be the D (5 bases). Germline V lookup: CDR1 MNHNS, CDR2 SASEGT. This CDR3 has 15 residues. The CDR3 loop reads CASKPRRAGNPPQHF. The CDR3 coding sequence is TGTGCCAGCAAGCCCCGCCGGGCAGGGAATCCGCCCCAGCATTTT.

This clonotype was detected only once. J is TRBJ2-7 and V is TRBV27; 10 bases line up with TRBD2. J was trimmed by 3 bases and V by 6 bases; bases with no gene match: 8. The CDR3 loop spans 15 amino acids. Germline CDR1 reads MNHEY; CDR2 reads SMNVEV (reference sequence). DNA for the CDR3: TGTGCCAGCAGGGGGCGACTAGCGGGCCTCTACGAGCAGTACTTC. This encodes CASRGRLAGLYEQYF.

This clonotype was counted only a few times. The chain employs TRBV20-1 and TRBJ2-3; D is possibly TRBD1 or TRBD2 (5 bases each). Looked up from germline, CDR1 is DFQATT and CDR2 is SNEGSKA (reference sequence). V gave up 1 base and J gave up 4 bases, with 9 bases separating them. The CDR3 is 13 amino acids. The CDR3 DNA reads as TGCAGTGCTAGAGTGGGGGTTCCAGATACGCAGTATTTT. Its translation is CSARVGVPDTQYF.